The entry that follows covers one TCR beta chain sequence. The antigen is undetermined. The sample is drawn from a study of T cell repertoires in cytomegalovirus infection. Study-wide findings and caveats: The ex vivo response was dominated by HLA-C-restricted CMV-specific TCR beta clonotypes. Cumulative public TCR beta family frequency identified CMV carriers with the relevant HLA.

The germline V gene has CDR1 DFQATT and CDR2 SNEGSKA (reference sequence). Trimming took off 5 bases at V and 0 bases at J, with 11 bases between the two ends. The CDR3 extends over 13 amino acids. TCRdb re-analysed the reads in MiXCR, keeping a single row per CDR3 protein. This sample has around 800,000 distinct CDR3 sequences, with 32% found just once. The chain carries TRBV20-1 and TRBJ2-7; a weak D match, TRBD2 (6 bases). The input for sequencing was cultured CD8+ T cells from PBMCs, taken from culture after CMV antigen stimulation. This sequence was found in a human donor in good health (CMV status not recorded). Some clones in this sample may be carry-over from other donors' samples. CDR3 DNA: TGCAGTGCTGATCGGACTACCTCCTACGAGCAGTACGTC. Translation gives CSADRTTSYEQYV.